This TCR beta chain emerged from a study of shared clonotypes between healthy human individuals. Assay: immunoSEQ multiplex PCR; the TCRdb copy retains only in-frame clones and omits some. The repertoire holds approximately 2.5 million clones, with 90% to 95% as singletons. Trimming cost V 10 bases and J 2 bases, with 9 bases left between them. Germline V gene lookup returns CDR1 MNHEY and CDR2 SVGAGI. The CDR3 loop spans 13 amino acids. The source of this sequence is a man between 18 and 35 years old in good health. Some clones in this sample may be carry-over from other donors' samples. V usage is TRBV6-5 and J usage is TRBJ2-6; D is perhaps TRBD1 (5 bases). Sequencing was performed on naive CD4+ T cells from PBMCs. Subset denoted: CD45RA+ positively selected. CDR3 sequence reads: CATQGPGANVLTF. CDR3 bases: TGTGCCACCCAGGGTCCTGGGGCCAACGTCCTGACTTTC.